This TCR beta chain came from a study of blood T cell repertoires in COVID-19. Background on the study: Donors in the United States, Italy and Spain gave samples during acute or convalescent COVID-19. Sample material is recorded as cDNA or gDNA derived from T cells, B-cell-depleted T cells, or PBMCs.

The CDR3 runs to 15 residues. CDR1 is SGDLS and CDR2 is YYNGEE in the germline V gene. V was shortened by 3 bases and J by 0 bases, with 10 bases between the two germline ends. Original methodology: Nucleated cell number was recorded as an estimate derived from reference gene primer amplification. Repertoires were generated with immunoSEQ multiplex PCR, while TCRdb's copy carries only in-frame clones and drops some. The V and J calls and clone size come from that table; D and trimming were worked out from the DNA. The table lists approximately 120,000 clones, around four fifths of them singletons. The rearrangement links TRBV9 to TRBJ1-5, with unresolved D. This receptor was obtained from an older man with active or convalescent COVID-19. Sequenced input: peripheral blood. The CDR3: CASSARAGSNQPQHF. In nucleotides, the CDR3 is TGTGCCAGCAGCGCTCGGGCGGGTAGCAATCAGCCCCAGCATTTT.